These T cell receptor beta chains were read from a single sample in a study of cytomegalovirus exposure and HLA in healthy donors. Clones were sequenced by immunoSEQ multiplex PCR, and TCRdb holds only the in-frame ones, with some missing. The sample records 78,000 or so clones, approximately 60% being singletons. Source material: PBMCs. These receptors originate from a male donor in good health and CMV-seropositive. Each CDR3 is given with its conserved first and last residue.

CASSFLYGYTF,TRBV28,TRBJ1-2
CASSGRSGTSNYNEQFF,TRBV5-1,TRBJ2-1
CASREPGTGHSPLHF,TRBV6-5,TRBJ1-6
CASILEGRASYNEQFF,TRBV11-2,TRBJ2-1
CATSEQQETQYF,TRBV15,TRBJ2-5
CASSSGQGAAGELFF,TRBV7-9,TRBJ2-2
CASSYDDRSNQPQHF,TRBV19,TRBJ1-5
CASSRGVVSTDTQYF,TRBV6-5,TRBJ2-3
CASSRTGEDYYGYTF,TRBV5-1,TRBJ1-2
CASSSDRGREAFF,TRBV11-3,TRBJ1-1
CASSRQINCEAFF,TRBV6-5,TRBJ1-1
CASSTGQFGYTF,TRBV28,TRBJ1-2
CASSFPGLGSPSGSPGHEQFF,TRBV28,TRBJ2-1
CASSSGGGDLSEAFF,TRBV7-9,TRBJ1-1
CASSQDPGANYGYTF,TRBV4-2,TRBJ1-2
CASSRDPRLQETQYF,TRBV6-4,TRBJ2-5
CASSLVGSNEKLFF,TRBV27,TRBJ1-4
CASSLGTRAGNTIYF,TRBV5-1,TRBJ1-3
CATSRGWAGANVLTF,TRBV15,TRBJ2-6
CASSLGGQGLQETQYF,TRBV5-5,TRBJ2-5
CASSQVQDTEAFF,TRBV4-2,TRBJ1-1
CASSPDTYGYTF,TRBV7-2,TRBJ1-2
CASSQGVLLSYEQYF,TRBV4-3,TRBJ2-7
CASSLGTSSPQHF,TRBV7-2,TRBJ1-5
CASSQSIGGPGTDTQYF,TRBV23-1,TRBJ2-3
CASRGRQGEEQYF,TRBV25-1,TRBJ2-7
CASSSSSASSYEQYF,TRBV5-4,TRBJ2-7
CASSPYRDAEGFF,TRBV7-2,TRBJ1-1
CASSVAPDRGTYGYPF,TRBV9,TRBJ1-2
CASSPESETGYRYF,TRBV18,TRBJ2-7
CASSPRQGGLEQYF,TRBV7-8,TRBJ2-7
CASSAIGAGANVLTF,TRBV5-4,TRBJ2-6
CAVLAATKTQYF,TRBV10-3,TRBJ2-5
CASSLPRSSGNTIYF,TRBV5-6,TRBJ1-3
CASSQGTPSGPYNEQFF,TRBV4-1,TRBJ2-1
CASSGSQGYQETQYF,TRBV7-9,TRBJ2-5
CASFALPRQGGNTIYF,TRBV25-1,TRBJ1-3
CASSYSPRETQYF,TRBV6-5,TRBJ2-5
CASKGGQGVGNTIYF,TRBV2,TRBJ1-3
CASSPGTGDPRPYNEQFF,TRBV28,TRBJ2-1
CATWADSDHQPQHF,TRBV10-3,TRBJ1-5
CASTLQPNTEAFF,TRBV5-1,TRBJ1-1
CAGQGQSNSPLHF,TRBV30,TRBJ1-6
CASSFTGGSQPQHF,TRBV28,TRBJ1-5
CASNFLTSEVTGELFF,TRBV5-1,TRBJ2-2
CASSADRDPWYSNQPQHF,TRBV6-1,TRBJ1-5